This TCR beta chain is from a study of PD-L1 blockade in urothelial cancer. Study-level background: About 85% of the roughly 30 patients comprised males who had bladder-origin urothelial cancer. A median approximately 150,000 T cells were found in blood samples.

Whole-study findings and limits: Better survival was predicted by below-median pretreatment blood TCR clonality. When measured at 3 weeks, tumor-associated blood clones expanded more in durable-benefit patients.

Per germline, CDR1 SGDLS and CDR2 YYNGEE. CDR3 length: 15 amino acids. V was clipped by 4 bases and J by 6 bases; unmatched bases: 6. This clone was picked up a small number of times. Its antigen is not identified. Sequencing used immunoSEQ multiplex PCR; TCRdb keeps in-frame clones, though not all of them. The data hold 25,000 to 40,000 clones, with 84% observed a single time. This sequence joins TRBV9 and TRBJ1-6; TRBD1 matches at 8 bases. Specimen: PBMCs, collected around atezolizumab (anti-PD-L1) treatment. The receptor comes from a man between 60 and 70 years old with urothelial cancer. This CDR3 reads CASSIRTGLNSPLHF. The CDR3 DNA sequence: TGTGCCAGCAGCATCAGGACAGGGCTTAATTCACCCCTCCACTTT.